This T cell receptor (beta chain) emerged from a study of cytomegalovirus exposure and HLA in healthy donors. Findings and limits, study-wide: As a later analysis revealed, the rate of TCR association differed by HLA locus, with DRB1 most and HLA-C fewest. Researchers reported that a few CMV-associated chains were confirmed in vitro as CMV antigen-specific. For most TCR sequences rarity was the rule, although some public TCRs occurred in many donors. The listing of about 150 TCR beta chains classed them as cytomegalovirus-associated.

As regards this clone: The antigen is undetermined.

This PCR relied on a set of 60 Vbeta primers and 13 Jbeta primers. Profiled with immunoSEQ multiplex PCR; TCRdb holds only in-frame clones, not every one. Found here are 95,000 to 150,000 clones, roughly 77% of them singletons; the top ten hold less than 1.1%. The germline V and J ends were trimmed by 5 bases and 5 bases, with 18 bases remaining between them. From germline, CDR1 is LNHDA and CDR2 SQIVND (reference sequence). This CDR3 has 15 residues. Sequencing was done on a sample of PBMCs. The clonotype comes from a woman between 25 and 40 years old in good health and CMV-seronegative. The V gene is TRBV19, the J gene TRBJ2-5; a possible D gene is TRBD2 (6 bases). CDR3 loop: CASSVRGQGGETQYF. The DNA for the CDR3 is TGTGCCAGTAGTGTTAGAGGGCAGGGAGGTGAGACCCAGTACTTC.